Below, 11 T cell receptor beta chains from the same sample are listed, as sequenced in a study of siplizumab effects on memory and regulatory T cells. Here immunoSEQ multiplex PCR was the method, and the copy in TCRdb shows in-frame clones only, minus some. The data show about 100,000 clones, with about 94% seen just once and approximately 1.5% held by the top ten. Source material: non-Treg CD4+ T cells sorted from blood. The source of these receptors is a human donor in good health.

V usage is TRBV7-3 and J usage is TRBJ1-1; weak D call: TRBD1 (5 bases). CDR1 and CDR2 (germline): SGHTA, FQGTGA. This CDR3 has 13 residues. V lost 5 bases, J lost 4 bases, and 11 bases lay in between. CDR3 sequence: CASSRLGGTEAFF. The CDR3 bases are TGTGCCAGCAGCCGACTGGGGGGCACTGAAGCTTTCTTT.

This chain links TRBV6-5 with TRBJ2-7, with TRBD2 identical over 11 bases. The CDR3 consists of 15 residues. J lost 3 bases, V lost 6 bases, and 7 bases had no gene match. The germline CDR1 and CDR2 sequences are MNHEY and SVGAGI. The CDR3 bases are TGTGCCAGCAGGAAAGCCGGGACTAGCGGCTACGAGCAGTACTTC. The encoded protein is CASRKAGTSGYEQYF.

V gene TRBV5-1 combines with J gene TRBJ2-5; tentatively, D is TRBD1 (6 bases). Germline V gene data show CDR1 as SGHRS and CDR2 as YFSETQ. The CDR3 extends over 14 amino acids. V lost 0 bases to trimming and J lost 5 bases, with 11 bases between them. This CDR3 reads CASSLGQGMETQYF. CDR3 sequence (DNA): TGCGCCAGCAGCTTGGGGCAGGGGATGGAGACCCAGTACTTC. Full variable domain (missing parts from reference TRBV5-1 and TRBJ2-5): KAGVTQTPRYLIKTRGQQVTLSCSPISGHRSVSWYQQTPGQGLQFLFEYFSETQRNKGNFPGRFSGRQFSNSRSEMNVSTLELGDSALYLCASSLGQGMETQYFGPGTRLLVL.

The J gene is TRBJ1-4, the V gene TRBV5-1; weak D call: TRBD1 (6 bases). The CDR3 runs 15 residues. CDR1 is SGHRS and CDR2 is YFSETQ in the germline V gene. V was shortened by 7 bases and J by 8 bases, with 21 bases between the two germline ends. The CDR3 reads CASQMGGSRREKLFF. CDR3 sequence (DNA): TGCGCCAGCCAAATGGGGGGCAGCCGCCGAGAAAAACTGTTTTTT.

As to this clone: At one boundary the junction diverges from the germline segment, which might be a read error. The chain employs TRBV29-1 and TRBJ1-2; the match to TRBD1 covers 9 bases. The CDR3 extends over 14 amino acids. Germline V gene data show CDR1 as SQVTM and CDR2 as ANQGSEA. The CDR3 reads CSVEDPGTGPGHTF. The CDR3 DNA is TGCAGCGTTGAAGACCCCGGGACAGGGCCTGGCCACACCTTC.

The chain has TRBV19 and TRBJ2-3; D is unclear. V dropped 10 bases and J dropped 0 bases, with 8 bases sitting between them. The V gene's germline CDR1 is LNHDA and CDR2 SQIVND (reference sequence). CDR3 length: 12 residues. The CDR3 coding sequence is TGTGCCACCACAGTTAGCACAGATACGCAGTATTTT. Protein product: CATTVSTDTQYF.

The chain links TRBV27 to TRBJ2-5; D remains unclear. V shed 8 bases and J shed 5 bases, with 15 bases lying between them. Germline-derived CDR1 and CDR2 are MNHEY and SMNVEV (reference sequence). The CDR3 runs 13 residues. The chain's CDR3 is CASRVGNGETQYF. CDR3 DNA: TGTGCCAGCCGAGTGGGGAACGGGGAGACCCAGTACTTC.

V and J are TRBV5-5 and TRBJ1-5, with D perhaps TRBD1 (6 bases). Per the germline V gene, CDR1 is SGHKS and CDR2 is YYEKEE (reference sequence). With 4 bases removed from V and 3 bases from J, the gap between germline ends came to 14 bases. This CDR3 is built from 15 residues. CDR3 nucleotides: TGTGCCAGCAGCCCCCTGGCAGGGGTCAATCAGCCCCAGCATTTT. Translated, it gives CASSPLAGVNQPQHF.

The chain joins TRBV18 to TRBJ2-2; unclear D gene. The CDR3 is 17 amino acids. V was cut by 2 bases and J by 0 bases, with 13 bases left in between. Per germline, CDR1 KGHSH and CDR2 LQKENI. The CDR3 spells CASSPLSTSPNTGELFF. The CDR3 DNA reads TGTGCCAGCTCACCATTATCAACCTCTCCGAACACCGGGGAGCTGTTTTTT.

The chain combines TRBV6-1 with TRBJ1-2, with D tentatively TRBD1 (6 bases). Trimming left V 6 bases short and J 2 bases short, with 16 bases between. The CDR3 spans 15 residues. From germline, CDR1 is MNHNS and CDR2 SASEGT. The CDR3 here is CASSKGQQLNYGYTF. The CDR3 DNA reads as TGTGCCAGCAGCAAAGGACAGCAACTAAACTATGGCTACACCTTC.

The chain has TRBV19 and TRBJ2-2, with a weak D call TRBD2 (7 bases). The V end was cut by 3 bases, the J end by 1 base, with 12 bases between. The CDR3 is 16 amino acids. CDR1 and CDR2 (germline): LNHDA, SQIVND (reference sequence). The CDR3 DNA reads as TGTGCCAGTAGTATGGCGCGGGGGCTGAACACCGGGGAGCTGTTTTTT. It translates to CASSMARGLNTGELFF. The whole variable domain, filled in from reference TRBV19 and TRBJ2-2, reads DGGITQSPKYLFRKEGQNVTLSCEQNLNHDAMYWYRQDPGQGLRLIYYSQIVNDFQKGDIAEGYSVSREKKESFPLTVTSAQKNPTAFYLCASSMARGLNTGELFFGEGSRLTVL.